This T cell receptor (beta chain) originates from a study of cytomegalovirus exposure and HLA in healthy donors. This CDR3 region has 14 residues. Looked up from germline, CDR1 is MNHEY and CDR2 is SVGAGI. Deletions cut 0 bases from V and 8 bases from J, with 13 bases between. Findings and caveats of the study: A later analysis associated around 17,000 TCR beta sequences with HLA alleles at a 0.05 false discovery rate. Per a later analysis, HLA-associated TCR beta chains showed more clonal expansion than other, equally common TCR beta chains. Three chains tied to CMV proved CMV antigen-specific in vitro.

PCR employed 60 Vbeta and 13 Jbeta primers. The protocol was immunoSEQ multiplex PCR, while the TCRdb copy is restricted to in-frame clones and leaves out a portion. Of some 130,000 clones listed, 8.9% were seen once; the top ten hold roughly 6.4%. In its sample, this clone was seen a few times. Its target is not known. The V and J genes are TRBV6-5 and TRBJ1-2; D is uncertain. The clonotype originates from a woman aged 40 to 55 in good health and CMV-seropositive. The sequencing sample was made of PBMCs. The CDR3 coding sequence is TGTGCCAGCAGTTACTCGAGTGGGCCGGGGGGCTACACCTTC. This codes for CASSYSSGPGGYTF.